The T cell receptor beta chain described here comes from a study of T cell responses to AZD1222 COVID-19 vaccine. General study points: Among AZD1222 vaccinees, only five or six were seropositive at baseline.

Germline values: CDR1 SNHLY, CDR2 FYNNEI. V lost 3 bases to trimming and J lost 2 bases, with 14 bases between them. The CDR3 sequence is 16 residues long. TCRdb keeps only in-frame clones here, not all; method: immunoSEQ multiplex PCR. The table lists some 170,000 clones, roughly nine tenths of them singletons. In the case of this clone: Its antigen is as yet unknown.

Sequenced material: peripheral blood, taken on day 0 of AZD1222 vaccination. This clonotype was obtained from an adult in good health. The rearrangement links TRBV2 to TRBJ1-5; D not certain. This CDR3 is CASSDGARRGNQPQHF. CDR3 bases: TGTGCCAGCAGTGATGGTGCACGCCGGGGCAATCAGCCCCAGCATTTT.